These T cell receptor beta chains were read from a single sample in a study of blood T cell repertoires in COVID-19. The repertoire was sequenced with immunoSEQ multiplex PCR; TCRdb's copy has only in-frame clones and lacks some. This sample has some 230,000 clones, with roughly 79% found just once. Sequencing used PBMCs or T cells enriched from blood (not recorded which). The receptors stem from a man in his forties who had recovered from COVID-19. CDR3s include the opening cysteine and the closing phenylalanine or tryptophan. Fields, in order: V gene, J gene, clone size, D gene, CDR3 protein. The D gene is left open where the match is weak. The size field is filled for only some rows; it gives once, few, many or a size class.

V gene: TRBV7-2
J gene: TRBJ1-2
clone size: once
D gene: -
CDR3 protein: CASNNRRLYGYTF

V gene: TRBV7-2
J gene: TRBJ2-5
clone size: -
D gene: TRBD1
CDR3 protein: CASSPRDRGRETQYF

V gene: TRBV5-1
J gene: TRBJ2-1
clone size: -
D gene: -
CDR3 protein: CASSLLRNEQFF

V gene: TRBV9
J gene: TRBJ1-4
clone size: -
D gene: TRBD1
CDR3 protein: CASSAMGQKNEKLFF

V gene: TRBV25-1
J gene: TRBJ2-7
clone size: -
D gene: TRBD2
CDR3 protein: CASTPSGRGGQYF

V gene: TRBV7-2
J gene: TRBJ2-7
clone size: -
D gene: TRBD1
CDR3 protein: CASSIGTGGSYEQYF

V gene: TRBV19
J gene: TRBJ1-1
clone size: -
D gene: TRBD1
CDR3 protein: CASRGQGFVTEAFF

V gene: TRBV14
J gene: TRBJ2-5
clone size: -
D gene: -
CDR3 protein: CASSQAGGRTQYF

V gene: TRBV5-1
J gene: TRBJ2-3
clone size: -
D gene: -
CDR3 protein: CASSLDSRDNTQYF

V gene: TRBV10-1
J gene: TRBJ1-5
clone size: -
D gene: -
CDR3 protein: CASSRRQVQPQHF

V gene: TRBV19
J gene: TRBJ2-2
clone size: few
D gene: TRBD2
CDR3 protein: CASSPPAGGPTGELFF

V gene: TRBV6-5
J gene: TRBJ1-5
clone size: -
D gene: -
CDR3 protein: CASSSTGNNQPQHF

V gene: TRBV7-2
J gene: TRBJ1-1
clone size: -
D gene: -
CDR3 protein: CASSLDWGDAEAFF

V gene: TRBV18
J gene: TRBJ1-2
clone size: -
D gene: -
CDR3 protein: CASSPNRDSGTF

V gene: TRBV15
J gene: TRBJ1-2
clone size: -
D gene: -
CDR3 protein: CATSRGTPQDGYTF

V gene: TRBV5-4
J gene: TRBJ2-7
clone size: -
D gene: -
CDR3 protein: CASSLRAGEQYF

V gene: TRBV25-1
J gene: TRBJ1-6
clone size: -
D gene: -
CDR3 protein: CASSAKSSYNSPLHF

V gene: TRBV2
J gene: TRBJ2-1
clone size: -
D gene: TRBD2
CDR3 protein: CASREGLAGDEQFF

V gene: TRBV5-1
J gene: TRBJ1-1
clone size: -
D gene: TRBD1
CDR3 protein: CASSFGTDGEAFF

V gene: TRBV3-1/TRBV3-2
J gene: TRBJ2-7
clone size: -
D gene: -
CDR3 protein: CASSQTGRASYEQYF

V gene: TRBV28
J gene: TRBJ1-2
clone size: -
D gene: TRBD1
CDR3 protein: CASSLSPGQGYGYTF

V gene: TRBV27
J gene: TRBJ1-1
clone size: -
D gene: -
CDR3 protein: CASTEGTNTEAFF